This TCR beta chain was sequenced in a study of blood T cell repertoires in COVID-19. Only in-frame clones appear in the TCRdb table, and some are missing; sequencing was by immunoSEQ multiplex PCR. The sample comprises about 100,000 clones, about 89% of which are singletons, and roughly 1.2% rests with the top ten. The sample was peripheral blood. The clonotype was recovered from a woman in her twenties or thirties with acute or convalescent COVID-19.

The CDR3 protein is CASSSTGGPYNSPLHF. As DNA, the CDR3 is TGTGCCAGCAGTTCGACAGGGGGTCCCTATAATTCACCCCTCCACTTT. This rearrangement joins TRBV27 to TRBJ1-6; TRBD1 matches at 9 bases. CDR3 size: 16 residues. The germline CDR1 and CDR2 sequences are MNHEY and SMNVEV (reference sequence). J gave up 2 bases and V 4 bases, and 3 bases lay outside the gene matches.